The TCR beta chain described here comes from a study of T cells in Graves' hyperthyroidism and ophthalmopathy. Diagnosis relied on clinical symptoms, serum thyroxine and TRAb, thyroid ultrasound and orbital computed tomography. Study-level points and caveats: Ophthalmopathy prediction by the model preceded onset by a median roughly 6 months. Researchers report that a 13 V-J model separated ophthalmopathy from stable hyperthyroidism.

Amplified TCR beta CDR3 regions derived from RNA transcripts. The HTBI set primed first-round TCR CDR3 RT-PCR. TCRdb used MiXCR to reprocess the multiplex PCR reads, holding one entry per CDR3 protein. Of about 420,000 distinct CDR3 sequences listed, approximately 14% are singletons. This clonotype showed up just a few times. The target antigen is unknown. The receptor comes from a woman younger than 30 with Graves' hyperthyroidism. Sequenced sample: blood.

CDR3 DNA sequence: TGTGCCAGCAGCTTGGCCATTAGCGGGAGGGTGTTAGATACGCAGTATTTT. Protein: CASSLAISGRVLDTQYF. V usage is TRBV5-4 and J usage is TRBJ2-3; TRBD2 matches 11 bases. Germline trimming cut 0 bases from V and 5 bases from J; bases unmatched to any gene: 8. Germline-derived CDR1 and CDR2 are SGHNT and YYREEE (reference sequence). The CDR3 totals 17 residues.